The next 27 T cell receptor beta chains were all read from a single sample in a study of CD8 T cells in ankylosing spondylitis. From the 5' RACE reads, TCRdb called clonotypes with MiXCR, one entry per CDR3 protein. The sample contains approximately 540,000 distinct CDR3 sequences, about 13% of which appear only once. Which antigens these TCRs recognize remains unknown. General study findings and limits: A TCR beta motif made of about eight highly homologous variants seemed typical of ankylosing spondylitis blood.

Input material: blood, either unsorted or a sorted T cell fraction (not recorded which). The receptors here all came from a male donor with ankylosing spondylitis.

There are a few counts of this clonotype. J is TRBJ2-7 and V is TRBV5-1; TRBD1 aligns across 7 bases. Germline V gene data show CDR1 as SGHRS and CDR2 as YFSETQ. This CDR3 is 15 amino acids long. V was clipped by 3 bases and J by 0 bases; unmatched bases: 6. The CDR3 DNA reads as TGCGCCAGCAGCTGGGGGACAGCGAGCTCCTACGAGCAGTACGTC. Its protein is CASSWGTASSYEQYV.

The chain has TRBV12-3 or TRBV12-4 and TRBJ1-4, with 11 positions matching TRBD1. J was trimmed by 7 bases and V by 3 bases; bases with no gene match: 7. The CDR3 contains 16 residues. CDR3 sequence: CASSLAGTGGSEKLFF. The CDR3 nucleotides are TGTGCCAGCAGTTTGGCTGGGACAGGGGGAAGTGAAAAACTGTTTTTT.

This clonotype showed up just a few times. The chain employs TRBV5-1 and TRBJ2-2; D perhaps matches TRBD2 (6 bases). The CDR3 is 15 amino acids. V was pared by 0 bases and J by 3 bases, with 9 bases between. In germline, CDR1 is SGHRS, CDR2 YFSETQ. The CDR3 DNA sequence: TGCGCCAGCAGCTTGGGAGGAGGGGACACCGGGGAGCTGTTTTTT. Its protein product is CASSLGGGDTGELFF.

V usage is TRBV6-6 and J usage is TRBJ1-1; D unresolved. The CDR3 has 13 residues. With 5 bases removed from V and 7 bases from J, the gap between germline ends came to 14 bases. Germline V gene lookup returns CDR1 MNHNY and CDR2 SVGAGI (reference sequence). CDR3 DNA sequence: TGTGCCAGCAGTCAGAGAGGGTTAGGTGAAGCTTTCTTT. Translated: CASSQRGLGEAFF.

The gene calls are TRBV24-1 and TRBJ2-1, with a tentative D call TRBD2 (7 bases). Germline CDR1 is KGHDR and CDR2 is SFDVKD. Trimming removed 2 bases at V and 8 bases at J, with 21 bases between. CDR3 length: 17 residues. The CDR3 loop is CATSDSRQAGTMDEQFF. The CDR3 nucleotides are TGTGCCACCAGTGATTCTAGACAGGCTGGGACTATGGATGAGCAGTTCTTC.

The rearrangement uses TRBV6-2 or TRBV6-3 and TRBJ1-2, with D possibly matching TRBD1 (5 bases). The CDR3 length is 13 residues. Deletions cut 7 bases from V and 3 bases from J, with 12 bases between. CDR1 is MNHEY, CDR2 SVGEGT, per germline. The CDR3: CASNLQGDYGYTF. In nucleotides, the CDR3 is TGTGCCAGCAACCTCCAGGGCGACTATGGCTACACCTTC.

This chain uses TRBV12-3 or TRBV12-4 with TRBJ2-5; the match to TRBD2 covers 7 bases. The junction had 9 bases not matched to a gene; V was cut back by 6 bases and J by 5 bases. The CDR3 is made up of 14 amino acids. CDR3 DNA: TGTGCCAGCAGCACCGTGGGGGGGTGGGAGACCCAGTACTTC. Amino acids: CASSTVGGWETQYF.

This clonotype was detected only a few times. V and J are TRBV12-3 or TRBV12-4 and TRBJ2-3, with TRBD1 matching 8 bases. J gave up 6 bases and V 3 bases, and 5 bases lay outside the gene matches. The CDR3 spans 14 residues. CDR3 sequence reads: CASSLDRDLDTQYF. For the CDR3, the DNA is TGTGCCAGCAGTTTGGACAGGGATTTGGATACGCAGTATTTT.

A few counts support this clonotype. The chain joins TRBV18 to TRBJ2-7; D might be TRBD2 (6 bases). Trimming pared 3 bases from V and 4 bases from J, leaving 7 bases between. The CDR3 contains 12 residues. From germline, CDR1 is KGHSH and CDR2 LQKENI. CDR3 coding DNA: TGTGCCAGCTCACCGGGGACTTACGAGCAGTACGTC. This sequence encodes CASSPGTYEQYV.

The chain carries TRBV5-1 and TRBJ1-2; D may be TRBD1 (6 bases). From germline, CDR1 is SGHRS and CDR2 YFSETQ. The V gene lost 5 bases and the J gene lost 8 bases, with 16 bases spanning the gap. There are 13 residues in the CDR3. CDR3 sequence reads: CASRPGDGAGYTF. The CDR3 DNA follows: TGCGCCAGCAGACCAGGGGACGGGGCGGGCTACACCTTC.

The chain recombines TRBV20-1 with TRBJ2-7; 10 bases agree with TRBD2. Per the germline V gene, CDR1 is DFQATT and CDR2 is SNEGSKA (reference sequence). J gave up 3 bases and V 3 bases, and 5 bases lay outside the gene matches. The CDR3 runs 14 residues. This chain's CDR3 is CSASPSGSLYEQYF. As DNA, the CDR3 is TGCAGTGCTAGCCCTAGCGGGAGTCTCTACGAGCAGTACTTC.

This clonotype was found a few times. The CDR3 protein is CASSVTSGTHNEQFF. DNA of the CDR3: TGTGCCAGCAGCGTAACTAGCGGGACCCACAATGAGCAGTTCTTC. The rearrangement uses TRBV9 and TRBJ2-1; 10 nucleotides agree with TRBD2. Germline trimming cut 1 base from V and 5 bases from J; bases unmatched to any gene: 3. This CDR3 comprises 15 residues. The V gene's germline CDR1 is SGDLS and CDR2 YYNGEE.

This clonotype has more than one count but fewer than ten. The CDR3 DNA follows: TGTGCCAGCAGCGACGGGGGACAGGGGAGACGGCAGCCCCAGCATTTT. Its translation: CASSDGGQGRRQPQHF. The chain links TRBV3-1 to TRBJ1-5; 10 bases match TRBD1. The CDR3 totals 16 residues. The junction had 11 bases not matched to a gene; V was cut back by 5 bases and J by 7 bases. Germline-derived CDR1 and CDR2 are LGHDT and YNNKEL (reference sequence).

Here the CDR3 reads CASSSKEKTSGGYNEQFF. The CDR3 DNA follows: TGTGCCAGCAGCTCTAAAGAAAAGACTAGCGGGGGTTACAATGAGCAGTTCTTC. This chain joins TRBV11-1 and TRBJ2-1, with TRBD2 matching 12 bases. Germline V lookup: CDR1 SGHAT, CDR2 FQDESV (reference sequence). Trimming took 4 bases from V and 4 from J; bases not matched to a gene: 11. The CDR3 runs to 18 residues.

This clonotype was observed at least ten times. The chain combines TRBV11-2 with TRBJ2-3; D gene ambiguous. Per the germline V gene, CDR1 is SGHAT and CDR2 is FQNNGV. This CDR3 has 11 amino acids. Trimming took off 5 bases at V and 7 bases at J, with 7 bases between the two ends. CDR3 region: CASSPSYTQYF. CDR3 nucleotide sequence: TGTGCCAGCAGCCCGAGCTATACGCAGTATTTT.

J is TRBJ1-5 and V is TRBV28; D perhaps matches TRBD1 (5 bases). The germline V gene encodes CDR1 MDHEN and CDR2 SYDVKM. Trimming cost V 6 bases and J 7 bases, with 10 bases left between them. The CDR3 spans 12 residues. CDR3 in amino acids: CASRTGAQPQHF. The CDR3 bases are TGTGCCAGCAGAACAGGAGCCCAGCCCCAGCATTTT.

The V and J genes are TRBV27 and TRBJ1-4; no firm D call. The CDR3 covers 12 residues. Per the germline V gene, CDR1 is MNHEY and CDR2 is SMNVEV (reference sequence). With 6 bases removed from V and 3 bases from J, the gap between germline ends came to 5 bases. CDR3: CASRRANEKLFF. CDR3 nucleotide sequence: TGTGCCAGCAGGAGGGCTAATGAAAAACTGTTTTTT.

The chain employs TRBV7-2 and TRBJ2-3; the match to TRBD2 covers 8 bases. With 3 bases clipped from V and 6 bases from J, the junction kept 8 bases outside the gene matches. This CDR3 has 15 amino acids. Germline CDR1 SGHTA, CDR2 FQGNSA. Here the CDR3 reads CASSLSGRVIDTQYF. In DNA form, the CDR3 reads TGTGCCAGCAGCTTGAGCGGGAGAGTGATTGATACGCAGTATTTT. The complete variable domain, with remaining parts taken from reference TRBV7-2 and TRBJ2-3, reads GAGVSQSPSNKVTEKGKDVELRCDPISGHTALYWYRQSLGQGLEFLIYFQGNSAPDKSGLPSDRFSAERTGGSVSTLTIQRTQQEDSAVYLCASSLSGRVIDTQYFGPGTRLTVL.

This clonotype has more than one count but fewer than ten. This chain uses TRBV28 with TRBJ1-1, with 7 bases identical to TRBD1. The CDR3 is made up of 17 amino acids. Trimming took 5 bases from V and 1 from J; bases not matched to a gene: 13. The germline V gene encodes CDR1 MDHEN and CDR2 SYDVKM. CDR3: CASSRTGPAFGNTEAFF. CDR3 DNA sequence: TGTGCCAGCAGTCGGACAGGCCCCGCTTTCGGGAACACTGAAGCTTTCTTT.

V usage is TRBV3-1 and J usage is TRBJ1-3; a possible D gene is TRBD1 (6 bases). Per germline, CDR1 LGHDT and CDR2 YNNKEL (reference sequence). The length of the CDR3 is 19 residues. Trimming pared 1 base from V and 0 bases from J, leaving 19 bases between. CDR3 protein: CASSQGGVQGPLSGNTIYF. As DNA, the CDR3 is TGTGCCAGCAGCCAAGGAGGGGTACAGGGTCCCCTCTCTGGAAACACCATATATTTT.

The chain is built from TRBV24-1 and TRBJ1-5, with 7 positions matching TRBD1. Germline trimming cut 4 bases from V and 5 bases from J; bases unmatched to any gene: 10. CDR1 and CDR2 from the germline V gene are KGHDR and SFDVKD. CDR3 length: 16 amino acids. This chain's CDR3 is CATSETTGIGDQPQHF. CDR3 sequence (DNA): TGTGCCACCAGTGAAACGACAGGGATAGGAGATCAGCCCCAGCATTTT.

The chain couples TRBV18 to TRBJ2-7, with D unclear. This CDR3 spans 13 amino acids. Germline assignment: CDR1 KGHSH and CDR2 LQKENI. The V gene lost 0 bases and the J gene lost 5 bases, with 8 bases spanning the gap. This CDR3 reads CASSPPNQDEQYF. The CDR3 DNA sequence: TGTGCCAGCTCACCACCAAATCAGGACGAGCAGTACTTC. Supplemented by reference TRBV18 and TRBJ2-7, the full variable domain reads NAGVMQNPRHLVRRRGQEARLRCSPMKGHSHVYWYRQLPEEGLKFMVYLQKENIIDESGMPKERFSAEFPKEGPSILRIQQVVRGDSAAYFCASSPPNQDEQYFGPGTRLTVT.

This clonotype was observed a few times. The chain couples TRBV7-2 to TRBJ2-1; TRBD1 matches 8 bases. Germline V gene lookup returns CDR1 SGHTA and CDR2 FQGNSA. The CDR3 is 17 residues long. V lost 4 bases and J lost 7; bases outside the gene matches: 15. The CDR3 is CASSWERAGTGGNEQFF. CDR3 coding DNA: TGTGCCAGCAGCTGGGAAAGAGCCGGGACAGGCGGGAATGAGCAGTTCTTC.

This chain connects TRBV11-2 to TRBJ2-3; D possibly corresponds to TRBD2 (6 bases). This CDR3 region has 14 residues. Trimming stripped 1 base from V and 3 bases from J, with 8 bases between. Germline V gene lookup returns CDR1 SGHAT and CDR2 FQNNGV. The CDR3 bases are TGTGCCAGCAGCTTAGGGGGGGTAACAGATACGCAGTATTTT. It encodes CASSLGGVTDTQYF.

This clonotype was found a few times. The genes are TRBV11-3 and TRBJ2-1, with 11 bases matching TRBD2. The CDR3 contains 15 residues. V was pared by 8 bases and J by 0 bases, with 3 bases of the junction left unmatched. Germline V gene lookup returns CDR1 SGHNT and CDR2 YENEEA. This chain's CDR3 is CASGTSGPSYNEQFF. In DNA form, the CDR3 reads TGTGCCAGCGGGACTAGCGGTCCCTCCTACAATGAGCAGTTCTTC. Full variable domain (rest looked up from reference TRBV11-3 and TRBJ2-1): EAGVVQSPRYKIIEKKQPVAFWCNPISGHNTLYWYLQNLGQGPELLIRYENEEAVDDSQLPKDRFSAERLKGVDSTLKIQPAELGDSAVYLCASGTSGPSYNEQFFGPGTRLTVL.

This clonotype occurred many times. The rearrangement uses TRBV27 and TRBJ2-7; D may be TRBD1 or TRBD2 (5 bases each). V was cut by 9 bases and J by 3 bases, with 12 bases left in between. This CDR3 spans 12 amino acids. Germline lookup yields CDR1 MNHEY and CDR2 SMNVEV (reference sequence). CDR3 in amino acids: CARVERGYEQYF. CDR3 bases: TGTGCCAGGGTCGAGAGGGGCTACGAGCAGTACTTC.

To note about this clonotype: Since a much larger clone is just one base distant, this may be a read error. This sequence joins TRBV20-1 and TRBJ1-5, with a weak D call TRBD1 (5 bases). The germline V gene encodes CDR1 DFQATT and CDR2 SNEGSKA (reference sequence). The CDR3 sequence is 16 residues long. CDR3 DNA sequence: TGCTGTGCTAGAGATCCGCGGCAGGGCGGAGATCAGCCCCAGCATTTT. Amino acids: CCARDPRQGGDQPQHF.